Presented here are 10 T cell receptor beta chains from one specimen sequenced in a study of blood T cells in healthy people across ages. Using a J-beta primer mix together with a sample-barcoded 5' primer, a second PCR was run for 7 to 11 cycles. MiXCR was run by TCRdb on the 5' RACE reads, yielding one entry per CDR3 protein. The data hold under 1,100,000 distinct CDR3 sequences, with 25% observed a single time. This same sample was also part of a study on T cells of mothers and their children.

Sequenced material: blood. These receptors were collected from a girl aged 2 to 9 in good health.

This clonotype was found a few times. This rearrangement joins TRBV29-1 to TRBJ1-1; no reliable D call. The germline V gene has CDR1 SQVTM and CDR2 ANQGSEA. The CDR3 has 14 residues. V was shortened by 4 bases and J by 1 base, with 13 bases between the two germline ends. The CDR3 DNA sequence: TGCAGCGTTGGGCCTCACGTTTCGAACACTGAAGCTTTCTTT. Residues: CSVGPHVSNTEAFF.

The chain combines TRBV4-1 with TRBJ1-2; TRBD1 might be the D (5 bases). CDR1 MGHRA and CDR2 YSYEKL come from the germline V gene. The CDR3 has 15 amino acids. Between the trimmed V and J ends, which lost 1 base and 5 bases, there was a span of 14 bases. In DNA, the CDR3 is TGCGCCAGCAGCCAAGCGCAGGGTGCTGGGTATGGCTACACCTTC. It yields the protein CASSQAQGAGYGYTF.

This clonotype was observed a few times. This chain joins TRBV25-1 and TRBJ1-2, with a tentative D call TRBD1 (6 bases). CDR1 MGHDK and CDR2 SYGVNS come from the germline V gene. CDR3 length equals 15 residues. Trimming shortened V by 4 bases and J by 4 bases, and 16 bases separated the two germline ends. CDR3 nucleotides: TGTGCCAGCAGTGTCCTAAGGGGGTACAGCTATGGCTACACCTTC. Translating it yields CASSVLRGYSYGYTF.

V usage is TRBV4-1 and J usage is TRBJ1-5; 8 bases line up with TRBD1. V lost 1 base and J lost 7; bases outside the gene matches: 12. Germline CDR1 reads MGHRA; CDR2 reads YSYEKL. This CDR3 spans 17 amino acids. This CDR3 reads CASSQVGQGSFGQPQHF. In nucleotides, the CDR3 is TGCGCCAGCAGCCAAGTCGGACAGGGAAGTTTTGGCCAGCCCCAGCATTTT.

This clonotype was seen more than once but under ten times. The chain links TRBV29-1 to TRBJ2-1, with TRBD1 identical over 7 bases. Per germline, CDR1 SQVTM and CDR2 ANQGSEA. The CDR3 is 11 residues long. V gave up 4 bases and J gave up 15 bases; unmatched junction bases: 9. The CDR3 nucleotides are TGCAGCGTTGTCAGGGTACAGGGGTCGTTCTTC. Amino acids: CSVVRVQGSFF.

This clonotype occurred a few times. The chain has TRBV7-2 and TRBJ2-5; D unresolved. The J call may be incorrect, as the DNA end agrees better with TRBJ2-7. Per germline, CDR1 SGHTA and CDR2 FQGNSA. The CDR3 is 13 amino acids. CDR3 nucleotide sequence: TGTGCCAGCAGCTTCAGGCTAACTTACGAGCAGTACTTC. Its translation is CASSFRLTYEQYF.

This clonotype was counted only a few times. This sequence joins TRBV5-1 and TRBJ2-7; TRBD1 or TRBD2 may be the D gene (5 bases each). Looked up from germline, CDR1 is SGHRS and CDR2 is YFSETQ. This CDR3 region has 12 residues. V was trimmed by 3 bases and J by 6 bases, leaving 10 bases between them. In DNA form, the CDR3 reads TGCGCCAGCAGCTCCGACAGCGGCGAGCAGTACTTC. This translates into CASSSDSGEQYF. The full variable domain, in which reference TRBV5-1 and TRBJ2-7 provide the parts outside the CDR3, is KAGVTQTPRYLIKTRGQQVTLSCSPISGHRSVSWYQQTPGQGLQFLFEYFSETQRNKGNFPGRFSGRQFSNSRSEMNVSTLELGDSALYLCASSSDSGEQYFGPGTRLTVT.

This clonotype has just a few counts. The V and J genes are TRBV28 and TRBJ1-4; a possible D gene is TRBD1 (5 bases). V was pared by 3 bases and J by 7 bases, with 15 bases between. This CDR3 is built from 15 residues. The germline V gene has CDR1 MDHEN and CDR2 SYDVKM. For the CDR3, the DNA is TGTGCCAGCAGTTTTGGATGGGGCATGGTTGAAAAACTGTTTTTT. Protein sequence: CASSFGWGMVEKLFF.

V gene TRBV12-3 or TRBV12-4 combines with J gene TRBJ2-3; TRBD1 aligns across 7 bases. After removal of 6 bases from V and 5 bases from J, the junction contained 2 bases not matched to a gene. The CDR3 runs to 12 residues. CDR3 nucleotide sequence: TGTGCCAGCAGGGGACAGAAAGATACGCAGTATTTT. The encoded protein is CASRGQKDTQYF.

Comments on this clonotype: A much larger clonotype is one base distant, so this may be a read error. The chain joins TRBV19 to TRBJ2-3; D is undetermined. With 3 bases removed from V and 6 bases from J, the gap between germline ends came to 13 bases. The germline CDR1 and CDR2 sequences are LNHDA and SQIVND (reference sequence). The length of the CDR3 is 14 residues. The CDR3 DNA is TGTGCCAGTAGTATGGGCGCCAATTACGATACGCAGTATTTT. Translated: CASSMGANYDTQYF.